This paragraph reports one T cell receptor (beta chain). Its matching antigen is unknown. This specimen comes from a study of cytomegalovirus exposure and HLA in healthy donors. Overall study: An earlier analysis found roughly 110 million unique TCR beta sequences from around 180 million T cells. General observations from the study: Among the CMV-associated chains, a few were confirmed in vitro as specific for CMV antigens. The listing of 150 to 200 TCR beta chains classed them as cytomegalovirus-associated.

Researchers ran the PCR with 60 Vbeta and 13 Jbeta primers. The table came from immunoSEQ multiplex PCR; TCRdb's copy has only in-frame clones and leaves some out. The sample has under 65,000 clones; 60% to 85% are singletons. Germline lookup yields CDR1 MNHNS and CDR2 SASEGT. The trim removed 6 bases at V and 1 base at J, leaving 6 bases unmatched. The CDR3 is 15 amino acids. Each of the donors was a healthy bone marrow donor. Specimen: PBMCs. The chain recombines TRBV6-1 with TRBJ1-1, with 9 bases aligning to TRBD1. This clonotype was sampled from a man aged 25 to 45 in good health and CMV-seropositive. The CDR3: CASSDTDRGNTEAFF. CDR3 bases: TGTGCCAGCAGCGATACGGACAGGGGGAACACTGAAGCTTTCTTT.